Below are 17 T cell receptor beta chains sequenced from a single sample in a study of blood T cell repertoires in COVID-19. TCRdb's table, derived via immunoSEQ multiplex PCR, lists solely in-frame clones and lacks some. The table includes approximately 220,000 clones, approximately 88% detected once. The sequenced sample was peripheral blood. The receptors derive from a man between 40 and 49 years old with acute or convalescent COVID-19.

The chain carries TRBV7-4 and TRBJ2-3; 14 bases align to TRBD2. After removal of 5 bases from V and 11 bases from J, the junction contained 27 bases not matched to a gene. The CDR3 runs 21 residues. Per germline, CDR1 SGHVT and CDR2 SQSDAQ. The CDR3 reads CASSPGTSGSTIGRRYGRQYF. The CDR3 DNA is TGTGCCAGCAGCCCCGGGACTAGCGGGAGCACGATAGGAAGGAGATACGGTAGGCAGTATTTT.

V usage is TRBV7-2 and J usage is TRBJ2-3; maybe TRBD2 (6 bases). The V gene's germline CDR1 is SGHTA and CDR2 FQGNSA. Trimming removed 5 bases at V and 1 base at J, with 16 bases between. This CDR3 spans 16 amino acids. For the CDR3, the DNA is TGTGCCAGCAGCCCCCGCTGGGCTAGCGGCACAGATACGCAGTATTTT. It codes for CASSPRWASGTDTQYF.

A few counts support this clone. The chain employs TRBV4-1 and TRBJ2-1; TRBD2 matches at 7 bases. Germline CDR1 reads MGHRA; CDR2 reads YSYEKL. The V gene end was trimmed by 4 bases and the J gene end by 8 bases; junction bases not matched to a gene: 11. CDR3 size: 15 residues. In nucleotides, the CDR3 is TGCGCCAGCAGCCCCGGACTAGGGGAAGGGCATGAGCAGTTCTTC. Translated, it gives CASSPGLGEGHEQFF.

This clone was found a few times. V usage is TRBV19 and J usage is TRBJ1-5; no clear D. V shed 5 bases and J shed 2 bases, with 13 bases lying between them. There are 15 residues in the CDR3. CDR1 LNHDA and CDR2 SQIVND come from the germline V gene (reference sequence). Written as DNA, the CDR3 is TGTGCCAGTAGTCTAAGCCCCGTAGGCAATCAGCCCCAGCATTTT. This encodes CASSLSPVGNQPQHF.

V and J are TRBV12-5 and TRBJ2-7, with 8 bases that match TRBD1. CDR1 LGHNT and CDR2 FRNRAP come from the germline V gene. V trimming: 2 bases; J trimming: 3 bases; junction bases outside the gene matches: 9. The CDR3 sequence is 16 residues long. CDR3 bases: TGTGCTAGTGGTTTGTCGACAGGGGTGGTGGACTACGAGCAGTACTTC. Residues: CASGLSTGVVDYEQYF.

CDR3 residues: CASSPMSSYNEQFF. CDR3 in DNA: TGTGCCAGCAGCCCAATGAGCTCCTACAATGAGCAGTTCTTC. This chain links TRBV7-9 with TRBJ2-1; D not certain. Trimming removed 5 bases at V and 0 bases at J, with 8 bases between. CDR3 length equals 14 residues. Germline V gene data show CDR1 as SEHNR and CDR2 as FQNEAQ (reference sequence).

The gene calls are TRBV7-2 and TRBJ1-5; TRBD1 matches 7 bases. CDR1 and CDR2 from the germline V gene are SGHTA and FQGNSA. The CDR3 has 14 residues. V shed 3 bases, J shed 4 bases, and the junction held 3 bases outside the gene matches. CDR3 residues: CASSFHRGNQPQHF. CDR3 nucleotides: TGTGCCAGCAGCTTCCACAGGGGTAATCAGCCCCAGCATTTT.

This clone was seen only a few times. The chain links TRBV11-2 to TRBJ1-5; D may be TRBD1 (5 bases). The length of the CDR3 is 13 residues. Germline assignment: CDR1 SGHAT and CDR2 FQNNGV. V lost 5 bases, J lost 3 bases, and 8 bases lay in between. The DNA of the CDR3 is TGTGCCAGCAGCCGACAGAACAATCAGCCCCAGCATTTT. Its protein is CASSRQNNQPQHF.

The chain employs TRBV5-4 and TRBJ2-7, with a tentative D call TRBD2 (6 bases). CDR3 length equals 15 residues. Germline V gene sequence: CDR1 SGHNT, CDR2 YYREEE (reference sequence). V dropped 4 bases and J dropped 2 bases, with 16 bases sitting between them. CDR3: CASSAGPQWTYEQYF. CDR3 in DNA: TGTGCCAGCAGCGCGGGACCCCAGTGGACCTACGAGCAGTACTTC.

V gene TRBV2 combines with J gene TRBJ2-3; the D is unclear. V dropped 4 bases and J dropped 3 bases, with 11 bases sitting between them. The V gene's germline CDR1 is SNHLY and CDR2 FYNNEI. The CDR3 is made up of 14 amino acids. The CDR3 bases are TGTGCCAGCAGTGTCTCGTACCTAACAGATACGCAGTATTTT. Protein product: CASSVSYLTDTQYF.

The genes are TRBV5-1 and TRBJ1-2; D may be TRBD1 (5 bases). The germline CDR1 and CDR2 sequences are SGHRS and YFSETQ. This CDR3 has 14 amino acids. Trimming stripped 2 bases from V and 0 bases from J, with 8 bases between. The CDR3 here is CASSFGGTNYGYTF. The CDR3 DNA sequence: TGCGCCAGCAGCTTCGGGGGAACTAACTATGGCTACACCTTC.

The chain uses TRBV15 and TRBJ1-2, with a tentative D call TRBD1 (6 bases). From germline, CDR1 is LNHNV and CDR2 YYDKDF (reference sequence). This CDR3 is 15 amino acids long. Trimming shortened V by 0 bases and J by 4 bases, and 12 bases separated the two germline ends. This chain's CDR3 is CATSRDRRTAYGYTF. For the CDR3, the DNA is TGTGCCACCAGCAGAGATAGGCGGACAGCCTATGGCTACACCTTC.

The chain couples TRBV19 to TRBJ1-5, with D perhaps TRBD1 (5 bases). Trimming pared 5 bases from V and 5 bases from J, leaving 7 bases between. In germline, CDR1 is LNHDA, CDR2 SQIVND (reference sequence). This CDR3 has 12 amino acids. The CDR3 DNA follows: TGTGCCAGTAGTTCAGGGTATCAGCCCCAGCATTTT. Protein: CASSSGYQPQHF.

The rearrangement uses TRBV18 and TRBJ1-1, with TRBD1 matching 9 bases. Germline V gene lookup returns CDR1 KGHSH and CDR2 LQKENI. The CDR3 extends over 12 amino acids. V lost 2 bases, J lost 8 bases, and 0 bases stayed unmatched. The chain's CDR3 is CASSPGTGEAFF. CDR3 nucleotide sequence: TGTGCCAGCTCACCAGGGACAGGGGAAGCTTTCTTT.

In its sample, this clone was seen once. This chain connects TRBV5-4 to TRBJ2-7, with D tentatively TRBD1 (7 bases). In germline, CDR1 is SGHNT, CDR2 YYREEE (reference sequence). The ends were cut back, 2 bases at V and 4 bases at J, with 16 bases in the middle. The CDR3 is 15 residues long. Written as DNA, the CDR3 is TGTGCCAGCAGCTTCCGCGGGACAGCTATATACGAGCAGTACTTC. The encoded protein is CASSFRGTAIYEQYF.

The chain couples TRBV5-8 to TRBJ1-1, with D unclear. Germline CDR1 and CDR2: SGHTS and YDEGEE. This CDR3 has 12 amino acids. V was cut by 4 bases and J by 7 bases, with 11 bases left in between. In DNA form, the CDR3 reads TGTGCCAGCAGCCCTATGAGGCGTGAAGCTTTCTTT. It specifies CASSPMRREAFF.

The chain uses TRBV4-1 and TRBJ2-5; TRBD1 agrees at 8 bases. Per the germline V gene, CDR1 is MGHRA and CDR2 is YSYEKL. This CDR3 has 17 residues. V lost 3 bases and J lost 2; bases outside the gene matches: 11. CDR3 region: CASSHPLAGQGQETQYF. The CDR3 region has the DNA TGCGCCAGCAGCCACCCCCTTGCAGGACAGGGTCAAGAGACCCAGTACTTC.